This TCR beta chain was observed in a study of cytomegalovirus exposure and HLA in healthy donors. Broader study findings: With DRB1 most and HLA-C fewest, TCR association rates differed between HLA loci in a later analysis. Sequencing likely generated an artifact that appeared as a cluster of highly shared sequence variants.

This clone has just one count. Its antigen is unknown. Amplification used 60 Vbeta primers and 13 Jbeta primers. In the authors' methods: Roughly 10 million shared chains were among some 75 million unique TCR beta chains counted in a later analysis. Only in-frame clones appear in the TCRdb table, and some are missing; sequencing was by immunoSEQ multiplex PCR. D and trimming come from the DNA, and the V and J calls and clone size come from that table. The sample contains about 120,000 clones, 77% of which appear only once. CDR3 length: 13 residues. Trimming at V came to 7 bases and at J to 4 bases, leaving 6 bases not matched to a gene. In germline, CDR1 is SQVTM, CDR2 ANQGSEA.

The genes are TRBV29-1 and TRBJ2-3; 9 bases match TRBD2. Sequencing input: PBMCs. The TCR originated in a man younger than 35 in good health and CMV-seropositive. CDR3 amino acids: CSARGGASDTQYF. The CDR3 DNA follows: TGCAGCGCCCGCGGGGGGGCTTCAGATACGCAGTATTTT.